This T cell receptor beta chain originates from a study of vaccination and CD4 T cells after COVID-19. Cultured CD4+ T cell DNA underwent sequencing with the Oncomine TCR Beta short-read assay. TCRdb analysed the PCR reads with MiXCR anew, one entry per CDR3 protein. The sample has about 18,000 distinct CDR3 sequences, approximately 53% seen once; the top ten hold 5% to 7%. This clonotype was seen a handful of times. Its antigen is not identified. Treatment meaning: approximately nine-day PBMC culture with coronavirus spike peptide pools or control peptides (ViraFEST assay). This sequence originates from a human donor who had recovered from COVID-19. The sample taken for sequencing was CD4+ T cells from blood, cultured in vitro.

CDR3 DNA: TGTGCCACCAGTGAATCTCAGTGGAGCACTGAAGCTTTCTTT. It yields the protein CATSESQWSTEAFF. The chain couples TRBV24-1 to TRBJ1-1, with D unclear. The CDR3 is made up of 14 amino acids. With 4 bases removed from V and 4 bases from J, the gap between germline ends came to 12 bases. Per germline, CDR1 KGHDR and CDR2 SFDVKD.